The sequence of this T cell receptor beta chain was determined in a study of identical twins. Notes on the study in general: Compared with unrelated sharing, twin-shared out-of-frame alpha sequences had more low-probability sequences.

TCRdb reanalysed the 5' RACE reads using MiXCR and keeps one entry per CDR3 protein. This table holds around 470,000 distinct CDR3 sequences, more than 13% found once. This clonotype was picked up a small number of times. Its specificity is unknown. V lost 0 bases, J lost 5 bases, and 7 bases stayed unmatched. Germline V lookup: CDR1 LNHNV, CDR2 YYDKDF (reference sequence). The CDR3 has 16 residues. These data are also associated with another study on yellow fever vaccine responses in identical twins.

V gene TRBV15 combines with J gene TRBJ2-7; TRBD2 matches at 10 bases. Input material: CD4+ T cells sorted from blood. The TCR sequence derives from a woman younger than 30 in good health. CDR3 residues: CATSRDFASGSHEQYF. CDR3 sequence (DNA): TGTGCCACCAGCAGAGATTTTGCTAGCGGGAGCCACGAGCAGTACTTC.